Listed below are T cell receptor beta chains from one sample, sequenced in a study of graft-versus-host responses after intestinal transplantation. No antigen is known for these receptors. Sequencing used immunoSEQ multiplex PCR; TCRdb keeps in-frame clones, though not all of them. The table shows 40,000 to 55,000 clones, with approximately 95% occurring only once. This specimen consisted of unstimulated CD8+ T cells sorted from spleen or lymph node cells, obtained before transplant. These receptor sequences come from a human donor who was the organ donor for an intestinal transplant. Both conserved end residues are part of each CDR3. Fields, in order: D gene, V gene, clone size, J gene, CDR3 protein, CDR3 DNA. A D gene is named only where the DNA matches it firmly. A row's size may be missing; if present it is once, few, many or a size class.

D: -
V: TRBV4-1
size: -
J: TRBJ2-1
CDR3: CASSQDWAGEGNEQFF
DNA: TGCGCCAGCAGCCAAGATTGGGCAGGGGAGGGCAATGAGCAGTTCTTC

D: -
V: TRBV27
size: once
J: TRBJ2-1
CDR3: CASSLNSGREQFF
DNA: TGTGCCAGCAGTTTAAACTCGGGGCGGGAGCAGTTCTTC

D: TRBD2
V: TRBV23-1
size: -
J: TRBJ2-2
CDR3: CASSQMSSSGANTGELFF
DNA: TGCGCCAGCAGTCAAATGTCCTCTAGCGGAGCGAACACCGGGGAGCTGTTTTTT

D: -
V: TRBV7-9
size: -
J: TRBJ2-7
CDR3: CATATGTLYEQYF
DNA: TGTGCCACTGCGACAGGCACCCTCTACGAGCAGTACTTC

D: -
V: TRBV6-4
size: few
J: TRBJ2-2
CDR3: CASMRQDTGELFF
DNA: TGTGCCAGCATGCGACAGGACACCGGGGAGCTGTTTTTT

D: -
V: TRBV28
size: once
J: TRBJ1-5
CDR3: CASSWGSHQPQHF
DNA: TGTGCCAGCAGTTGGGGATCCCATCAGCCCCAGCATTTT

D: -
V: TRBV28
size: -
J: TRBJ1-2
CDR3: CASRARPITYGYTF
DNA: TGTGCCAGCAGGGCTAGGCCTATCACCTATGGCTACACCTTC

D: TRBD1
V: TRBV19
size: -
J: TRBJ2-7
CDR3: CASSIGTGGYEQYF
DNA: TGTGCCAGTAGTATAGGGACAGGGGGCTACGAGCAGTACTTC

D: -
V: TRBV27
size: -
J: TRBJ1-2
CDR3: CASSLRGASYGYTF
DNA: TGTGCCAGCAGTTTGCGGGGGGCCTCCTATGGCTACACCTTC

D: TRBD2
V: TRBV11-3
size: -
J: TRBJ2-7
CDR3: CASEERDGAYEQYF
DNA: TGTGCCAGCGAGGAGCGGGACGGCGCCTACGAGCAGTACTTC

D: -
V: TRBV7-9
size: -
J: TRBJ2-2
CDR3: CASSLSPGHQTEELFF
DNA: TGTGCCAGCAGCTTATCCCCGGGACACCAAACGGAGGAGCTGTTTTTT

D: TRBD1
V: TRBV11-3
size: -
J: TRBJ1-2
CDR3: CASSYSGQGISRGYTF
DNA: TGTGCCAGCAGCTACTCTGGACAGGGGATTTCACGCGGCTACACCTTC

D: -
V: TRBV19
size: -
J: TRBJ1-2
CDR3: CASSGGGGSYGYTF
DNA: TGTGCCAGTAGCGGCGGTGGGGGAAGCTATGGCTACACCTTC

D: -
V: TRBV5-5
size: -
J: TRBJ2-3
CDR3: CASSLRWSEPGTDTQYF
DNA: TGTGCCAGCAGCTTGAGGTGGAGTGAGCCAGGCACAGATACGCAGTATTTT

D: TRBD1
V: TRBV4-2
size: -
J: TRBJ2-7
CDR3: CASRTGSYEQYF
DNA: TGTGCCAGCCGGACAGGTTCCTACGAGCAGTACTTC

D: -
V: TRBV5-1
size: -
J: TRBJ2-3
CDR3: CASSLATTRIDTQYF
DNA: TGCGCCAGCAGCTTGGCAACAACACGGATAGATACGCAGTATTTT

D: TRBD1
V: TRBV5-1
size: -
J: TRBJ2-7
CDR3: CASSLEGALYEQYF
DNA: TGCGCCAGCAGCTTGGAGGGGGCACTCTACGAGCAGTACTTC

D: TRBD1
V: TRBV6-1
size: once
J: TRBJ1-1
CDR3: CASSAGGGTEAFF
DNA: TGTGCCAGCAGTGCAGGGGGTGGTACTGAAGCTTTCTTT

D: -
V: TRBV5-5
size: -
J: TRBJ1-2
CDR3: CASSLAFDVGNYGYTF
DNA: TGTGCCAGCAGCTTGGCCTTTGACGTGGGGAACTATGGCTACACCTTC